This record concerns one T cell receptor beta chain sequence. Its target is unknown. The data were obtained in a study of blood T cells in healthy people across ages. The germline gives CDR1 DFQATT, CDR2 SNEGSKA (reference sequence). After removal of 6 bases from V and 5 bases from J, the junction contained 10 bases not matched to a gene. The CDR3 has 14 amino acids. Study-wide findings and caveats: It was found that TCR beta diversity correlated strongly with the percentage of naive T cells. What prevented conclusive comparison of naive and antigen-experienced cells was that PBMCs were unsorted.

The second PCR ran roughly 7 to 11 cycles with a sample-barcoded 5' primer and J-beta primers. Via MiXCR, TCRdb re-called the 5' RACE reads, giving one row per CDR3 protein. The table has hundreds of thousands of distinct CDR3 sequences, roughly 21% seen once. The clonotype comes from a man aged 70-80 years in good health. Sequencing input: blood. The chain has TRBV20-1 and TRBJ1-2; TRBD1 matches 9 bases. The CDR3 here is CSASGQGRVYGYTF. For the CDR3, the DNA is TGCAGTGCCAGCGGACAGGGGAGGGTGTATGGCTACACCTTC.